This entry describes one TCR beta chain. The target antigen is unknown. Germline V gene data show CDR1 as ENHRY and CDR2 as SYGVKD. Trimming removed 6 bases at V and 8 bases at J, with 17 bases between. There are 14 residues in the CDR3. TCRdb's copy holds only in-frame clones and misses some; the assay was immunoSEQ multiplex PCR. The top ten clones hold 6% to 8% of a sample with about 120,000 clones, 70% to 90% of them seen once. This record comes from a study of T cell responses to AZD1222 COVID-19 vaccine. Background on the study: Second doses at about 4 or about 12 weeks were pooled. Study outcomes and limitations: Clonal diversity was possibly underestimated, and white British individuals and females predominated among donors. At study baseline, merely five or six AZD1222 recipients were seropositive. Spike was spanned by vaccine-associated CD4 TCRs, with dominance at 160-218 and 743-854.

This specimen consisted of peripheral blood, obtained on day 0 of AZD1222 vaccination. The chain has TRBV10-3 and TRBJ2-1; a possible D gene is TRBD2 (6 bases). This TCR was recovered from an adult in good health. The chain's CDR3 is CAIRPGPERDEQFF. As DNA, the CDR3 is TGTGCCATCAGGCCGGGCCCTGAGCGGGATGAGCAGTTCTTC.